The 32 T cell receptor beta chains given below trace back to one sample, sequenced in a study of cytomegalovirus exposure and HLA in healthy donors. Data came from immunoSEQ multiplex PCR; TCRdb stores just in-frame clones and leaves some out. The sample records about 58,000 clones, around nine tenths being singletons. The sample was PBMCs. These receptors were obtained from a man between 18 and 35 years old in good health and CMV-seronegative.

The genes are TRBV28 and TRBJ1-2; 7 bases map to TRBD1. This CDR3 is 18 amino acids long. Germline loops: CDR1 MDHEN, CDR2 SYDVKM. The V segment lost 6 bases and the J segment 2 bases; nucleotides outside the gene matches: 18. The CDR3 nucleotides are TGTGCCAGCAGCCCAACCCGATCTGACAGGGAAGGCAACTATGGCTACACCTTC. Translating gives CASSPTRSDREGNYGYTF.

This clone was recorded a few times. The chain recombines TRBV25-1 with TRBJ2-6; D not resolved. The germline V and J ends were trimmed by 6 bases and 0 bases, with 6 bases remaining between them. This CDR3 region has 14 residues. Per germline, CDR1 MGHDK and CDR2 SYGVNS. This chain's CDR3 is CASSPPSGANVLTF. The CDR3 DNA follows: TGTGCCAGCAGCCCTCCCTCTGGGGCCAACGTCCTGACTTTC.

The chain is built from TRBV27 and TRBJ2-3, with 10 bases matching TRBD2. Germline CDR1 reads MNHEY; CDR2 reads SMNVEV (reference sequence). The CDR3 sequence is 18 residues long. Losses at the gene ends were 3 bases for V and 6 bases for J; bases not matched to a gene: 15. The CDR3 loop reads CASSFYSLAGDELDTQYF. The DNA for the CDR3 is TGTGCCAGCAGTTTCTACTCTCTAGCGGGAGATGAATTGGATACGCAGTATTTT.

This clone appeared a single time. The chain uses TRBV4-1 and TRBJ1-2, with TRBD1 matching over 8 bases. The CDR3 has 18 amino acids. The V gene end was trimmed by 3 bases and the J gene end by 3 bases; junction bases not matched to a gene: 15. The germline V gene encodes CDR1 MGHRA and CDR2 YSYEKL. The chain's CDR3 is CASSHPRTGSPFDYGYTF. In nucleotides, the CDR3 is TGCGCCAGCAGCCACCCAAGGACAGGGTCTCCTTTCGACTATGGCTACACCTTC.

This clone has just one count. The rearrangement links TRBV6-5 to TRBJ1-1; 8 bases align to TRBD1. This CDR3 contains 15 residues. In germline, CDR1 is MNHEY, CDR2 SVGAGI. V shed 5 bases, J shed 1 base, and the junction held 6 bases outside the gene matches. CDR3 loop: CASSPKGQANTEAFF. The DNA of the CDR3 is TGTGCCAGCAGTCCCAAGGGACAGGCGAACACTGAAGCTTTCTTT.

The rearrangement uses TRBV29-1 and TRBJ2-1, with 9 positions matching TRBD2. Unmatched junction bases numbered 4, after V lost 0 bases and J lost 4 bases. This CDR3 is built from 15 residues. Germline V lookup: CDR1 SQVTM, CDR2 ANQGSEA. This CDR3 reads CSVEEVLAGYNEQFF. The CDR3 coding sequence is TGCAGCGTTGAAGAGGTGCTAGCGGGATACAATGAGCAGTTCTTC.

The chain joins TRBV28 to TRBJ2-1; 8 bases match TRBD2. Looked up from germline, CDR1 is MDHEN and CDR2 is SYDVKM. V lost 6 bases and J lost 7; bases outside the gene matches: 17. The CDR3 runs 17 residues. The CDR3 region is CASSPHGSGRSGNEQFF. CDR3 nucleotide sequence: TGTGCCAGCAGCCCACATGGAAGCGGGAGATCGGGGAATGAGCAGTTCTTC.

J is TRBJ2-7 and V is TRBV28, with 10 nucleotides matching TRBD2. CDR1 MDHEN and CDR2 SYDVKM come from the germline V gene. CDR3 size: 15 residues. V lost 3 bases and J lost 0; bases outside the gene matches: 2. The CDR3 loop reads CASSLPSGSSYEQYF. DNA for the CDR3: TGTGCCAGCAGTTTGCCTAGCGGGAGCTCCTACGAGCAGTACTTC.

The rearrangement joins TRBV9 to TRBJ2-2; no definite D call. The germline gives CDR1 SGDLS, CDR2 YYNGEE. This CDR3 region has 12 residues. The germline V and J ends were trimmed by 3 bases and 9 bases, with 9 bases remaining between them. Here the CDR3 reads CASSANSWELFF. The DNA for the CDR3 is TGTGCCAGCAGCGCTAATTCGTGGGAGCTGTTTTTT.

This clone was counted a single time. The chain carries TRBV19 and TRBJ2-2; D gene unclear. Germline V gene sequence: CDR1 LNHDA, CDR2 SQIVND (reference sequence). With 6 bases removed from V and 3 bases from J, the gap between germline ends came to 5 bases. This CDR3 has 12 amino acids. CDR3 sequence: CASRRDTGELFF. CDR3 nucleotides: TGTGCCAGTAGAAGAGACACCGGGGAGCTGTTTTTT. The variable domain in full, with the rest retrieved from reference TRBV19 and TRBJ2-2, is DGGITQSPKYLFRKEGQNVTLSCEQNLNHDAMYWYRQDPGQGLRLIYYSQIVNDFQKGDIAEGYSVSREKKESFPLTVTSAQKNPTAFYLCASRRDTGELFFGEGSRLTVL.

DNA of the CDR3: TGTGCTACGGGGGGGACAGGGTTCTACGAGCAGTACTTC. This encodes CATGGTGFYEQYF. The genes are TRBV30 and TRBJ2-7; D is possibly TRBD1 (9 bases). Germline V gives CDR1 GTSNPN, CDR2 SVGIG (reference sequence). This CDR3 is built from 13 residues.

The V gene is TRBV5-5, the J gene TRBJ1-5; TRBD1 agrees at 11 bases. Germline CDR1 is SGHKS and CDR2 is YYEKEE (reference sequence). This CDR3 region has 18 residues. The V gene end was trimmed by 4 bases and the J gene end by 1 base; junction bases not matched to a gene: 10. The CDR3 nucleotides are TGTGCCAGCAGCGCGGGACAGGGGGGATTCTGGAGCAATCAGCCCCAGCATTTT. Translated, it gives CASSAGQGGFWSNQPQHF.

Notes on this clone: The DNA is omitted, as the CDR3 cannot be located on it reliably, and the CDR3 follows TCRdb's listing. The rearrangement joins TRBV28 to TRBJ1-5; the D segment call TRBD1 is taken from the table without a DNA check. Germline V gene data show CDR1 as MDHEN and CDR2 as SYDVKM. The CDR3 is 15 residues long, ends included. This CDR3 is CASILDRAAKQPQHF.

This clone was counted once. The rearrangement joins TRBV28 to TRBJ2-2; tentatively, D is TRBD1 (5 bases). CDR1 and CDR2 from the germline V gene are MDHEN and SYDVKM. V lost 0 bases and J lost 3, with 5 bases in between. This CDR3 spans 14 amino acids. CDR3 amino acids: CASSLWTDTGELFF. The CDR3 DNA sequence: TGTGCCAGCAGTTTATGGACAGACACCGGGGAGCTGTTTTTT.

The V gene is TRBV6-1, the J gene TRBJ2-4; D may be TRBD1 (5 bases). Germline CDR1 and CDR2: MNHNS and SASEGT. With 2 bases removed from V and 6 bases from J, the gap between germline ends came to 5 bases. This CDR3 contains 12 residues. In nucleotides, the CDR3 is TGTGCCAGCAGTGAACAGGGAAACATTCAGTACTTC. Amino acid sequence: CASSEQGNIQYF.

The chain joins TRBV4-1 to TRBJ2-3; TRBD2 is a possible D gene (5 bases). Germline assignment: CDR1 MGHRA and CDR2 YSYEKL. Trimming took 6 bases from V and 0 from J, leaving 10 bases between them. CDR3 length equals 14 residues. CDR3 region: CASRTPGSTDTQYF. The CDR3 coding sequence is TGCGCCAGCAGAACCCCGGGGAGCACAGATACGCAGTATTTT.

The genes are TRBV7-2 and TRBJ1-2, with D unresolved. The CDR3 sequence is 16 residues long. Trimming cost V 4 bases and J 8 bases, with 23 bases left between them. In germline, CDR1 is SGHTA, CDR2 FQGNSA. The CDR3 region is CASSSVEFPGSSGYTF. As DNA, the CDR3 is TGTGCCAGCAGCTCGGTGGAGTTTCCGGGGAGCAGCGGCTACACCTTC.

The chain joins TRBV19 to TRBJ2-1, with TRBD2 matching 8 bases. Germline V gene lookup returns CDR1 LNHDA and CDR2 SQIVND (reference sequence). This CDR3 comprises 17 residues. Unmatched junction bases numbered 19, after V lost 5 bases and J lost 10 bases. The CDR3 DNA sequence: TGTGCCAGTAGTCCGGGGTCGCGGGCATCCGGGGGGGAGGAGCAGTTCTTC. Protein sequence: CASSPGSRASGGEEQFF.

CDR3 nucleotide sequence: TGTGCCATCAGTAAACCGACAGGGGGCGCGATTAGCGGGCCCACAGATACGCAGTATTTT. This codes for CAISKPTGGAISGPTDTQYF. The chain is built from TRBV10-3 and TRBJ2-3, with 10 positions matching TRBD1. The ends lost 5 bases at V and 2 bases at J; junction bases unmatched: 19. Germline V gene sequence: CDR1 ENHRY, CDR2 SYGVKD. The CDR3 is 20 residues long.

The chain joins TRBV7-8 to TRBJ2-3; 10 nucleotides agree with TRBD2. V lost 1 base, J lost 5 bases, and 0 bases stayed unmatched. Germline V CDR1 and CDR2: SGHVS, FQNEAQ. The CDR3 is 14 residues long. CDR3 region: CASSLVAGGDTQYF. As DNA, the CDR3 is TGTGCCAGCAGCTTAGTAGCGGGAGGAGATACGCAGTATTTT.

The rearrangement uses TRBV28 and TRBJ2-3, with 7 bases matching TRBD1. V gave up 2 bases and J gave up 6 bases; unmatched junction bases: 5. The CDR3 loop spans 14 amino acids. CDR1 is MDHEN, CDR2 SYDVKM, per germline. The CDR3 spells CASSLAGRGDTQYF. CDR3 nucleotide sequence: TGTGCCAGCAGTTTAGCGGGCAGGGGGGATACGCAGTATTTT. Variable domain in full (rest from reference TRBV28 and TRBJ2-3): DVKVTQSSRYLVKRTGEKVFLECVQDMDHENMFWYRQDPGLGLRLIYFSYDVKMKEKGDIPEGYSVSREKKERFSLILESASTNQTSMYLCASSLAGRGDTQYFGPGTRLTVL.

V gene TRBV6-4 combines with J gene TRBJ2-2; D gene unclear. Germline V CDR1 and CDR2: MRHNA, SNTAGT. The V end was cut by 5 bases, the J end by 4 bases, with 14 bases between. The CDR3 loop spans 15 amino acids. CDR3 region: CASSRLEEGTGELFF. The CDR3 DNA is TGTGCCAGCAGTCGGCTAGAGGAAGGCACCGGGGAGCTGTTTTTT.

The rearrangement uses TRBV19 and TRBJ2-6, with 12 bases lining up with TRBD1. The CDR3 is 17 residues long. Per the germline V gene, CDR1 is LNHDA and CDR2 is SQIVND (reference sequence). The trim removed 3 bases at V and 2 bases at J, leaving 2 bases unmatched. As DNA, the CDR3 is TGTGCCAGTAGTATGGGACAGGGGGCGGCTGGGGCCAACGTCCTGACTTTC. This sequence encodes CASSMGQGAAGANVLTF.

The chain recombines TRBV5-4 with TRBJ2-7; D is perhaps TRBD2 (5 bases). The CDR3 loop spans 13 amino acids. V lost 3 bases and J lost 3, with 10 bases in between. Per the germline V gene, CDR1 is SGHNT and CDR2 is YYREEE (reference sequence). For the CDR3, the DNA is TGTGCCAGCAGCTCCGGCGGGCTCTACGAGCAGTACTTC. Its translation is CASSSGGLYEQYF.

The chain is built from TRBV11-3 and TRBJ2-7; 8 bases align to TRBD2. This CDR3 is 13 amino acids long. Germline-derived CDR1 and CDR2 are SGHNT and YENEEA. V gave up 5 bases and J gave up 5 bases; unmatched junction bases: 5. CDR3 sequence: CASSPETSDEQYF. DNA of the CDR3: TGTGCCAGCAGCCCCGAGACTAGCGACGAGCAGTACTTC. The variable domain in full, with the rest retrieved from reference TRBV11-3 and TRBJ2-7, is EAGVVQSPRYKIIEKKQPVAFWCNPISGHNTLYWYLQNLGQGPELLIRYENEEAVDDSQLPKDRFSAERLKGVDSTLKIQPAELGDSAVYLCASSPETSDEQYFGPGTRLTVT.

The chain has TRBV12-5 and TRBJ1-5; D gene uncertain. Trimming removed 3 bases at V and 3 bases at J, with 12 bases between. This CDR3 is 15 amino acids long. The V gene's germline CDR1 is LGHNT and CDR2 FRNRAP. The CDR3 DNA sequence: TGTGCTAGTGGTTTTGAAGGGAGAAACAATCAGCCCCAGCATTTT. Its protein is CASGFEGRNNQPQHF.

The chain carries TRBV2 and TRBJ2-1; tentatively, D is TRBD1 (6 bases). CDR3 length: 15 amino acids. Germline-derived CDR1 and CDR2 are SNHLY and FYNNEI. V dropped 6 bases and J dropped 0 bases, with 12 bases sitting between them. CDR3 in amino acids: CASSITGNSYNEQFF. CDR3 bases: TGTGCCAGCAGCATTACAGGGAACTCCTACAATGAGCAGTTCTTC.

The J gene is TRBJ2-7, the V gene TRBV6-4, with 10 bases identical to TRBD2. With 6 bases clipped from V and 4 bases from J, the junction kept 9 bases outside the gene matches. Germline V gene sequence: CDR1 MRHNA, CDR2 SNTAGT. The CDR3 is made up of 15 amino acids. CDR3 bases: TGTGCCAGCAGCCTAACTAGCGGGACTGAGTACGAGCAGTACTTC. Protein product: CASSLTSGTEYEQYF.

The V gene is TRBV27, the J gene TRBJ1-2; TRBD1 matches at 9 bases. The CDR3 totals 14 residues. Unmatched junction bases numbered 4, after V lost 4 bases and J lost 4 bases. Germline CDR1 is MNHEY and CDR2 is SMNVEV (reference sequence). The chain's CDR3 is CASSSPGQGYGYTF. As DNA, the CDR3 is TGTGCCAGCAGTTCTCCGGGACAGGGCTATGGCTACACCTTC.

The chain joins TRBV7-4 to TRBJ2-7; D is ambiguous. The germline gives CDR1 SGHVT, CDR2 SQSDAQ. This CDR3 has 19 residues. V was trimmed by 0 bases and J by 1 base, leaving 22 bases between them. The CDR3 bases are TGTGCCAGCAGCTTAGCGCGTAGGAAGCCCCTAGATAAATCCTACGAGCAGTACTTC. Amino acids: CASSLARRKPLDKSYEQYF.

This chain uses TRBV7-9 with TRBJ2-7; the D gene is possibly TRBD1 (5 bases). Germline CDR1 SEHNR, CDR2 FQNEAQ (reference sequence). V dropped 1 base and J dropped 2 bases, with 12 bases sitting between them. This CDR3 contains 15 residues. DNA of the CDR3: TGTGCCAGCAGCTTAGAAGGCAGGGTCCCCTACGAGCAGTACTTC. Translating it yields CASSLEGRVPYEQYF.

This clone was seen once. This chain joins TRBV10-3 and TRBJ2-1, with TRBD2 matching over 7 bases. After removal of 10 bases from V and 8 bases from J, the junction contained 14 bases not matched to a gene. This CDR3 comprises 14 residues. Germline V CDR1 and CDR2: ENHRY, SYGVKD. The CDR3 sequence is CATGRTSALDEQFF. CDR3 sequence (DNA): TGTGCCACGGGAAGAACTAGCGCTTTGGATGAGCAGTTCTTC.